The 4 T cell receptor beta chains in this list originate from one sample, sequenced in a study of T-cell reconstitution after alpha-beta-depleted transplantation in children (dated by TCRdb to the mid-2010s). Libraries were built with PCR. The sequencing machine was an Illumina HiSeq 2500. To normalize quantification of the TCRbeta repertoire, the TCR libraries were built with molecular barcoding that relied on unique molecular identifiers. In-frame beta chains were kept once TCRdb had trimmed the public reads at Q25 with fastp and called clones with MiXCR. Merged by CDR3 protein, the rows form single entries marked with the most common genes and DNA. The table for this sample lists over 550,000 distinct CDR3 sequences; over 9.5% of them were counted only once. The ten largest account for about 4% of the sample. Sequenced material: PBMCs from the stem cell graft donor, taken from the stem cell graft. These TCRs come from a human donor who donated a stem cell graft to a child with acute myeloid leukemia.

This clonotype has a count of ten or more. The V call is TRBV28, the J call TRBJ2-1, with 9 bases aligning to TRBD2. Germline loops: CDR1 MDHEN, CDR2 SYDVKM. The ends lost 3 bases at V and 10 bases at J; junction bases unmatched: 7. The length of the CDR3 is 14 residues. The CDR3 loop is CASSFKIAGAEQFF. CDR3 bases: TGTGCCAGCAGTTTTAAGATAGCGGGAGCGGAGCAGTTCTTC.

This clonotype appeared a single time. The chain carries TRBV6-2 or TRBV6-3 and TRBJ2-7; 7 bases agree with TRBD2. From germline, CDR1 is MNHEY and CDR2 SVGEGT. After removal of 11 bases from V and 1 base from J, the junction contained 11 bases not matched to a gene. The CDR3 runs to 14 residues. The CDR3 loop reads CAGRRGSGSYEQYF. The CDR3 DNA follows: TGTGCCGGCCGTCGAGGTAGCGGGTCCTACGAGCAGTACTTC.

This clonotype has only a few counts. This chain connects TRBV12-3 or TRBV12-4 to TRBJ2-7; D perhaps matches TRBD1 (7 bases). The CDR3 runs 15 residues. Deletions cut 8 bases from V and 7 bases from J, with 24 bases between. The CDR3 here is CASSQGGAGSREQYF. The DNA of the CDR3 is TGTGCCAGCTCCCAAGGGGGCGCCGGGAGTAGGGAGCAGTACTTC.

The chain links TRBV18 to TRBJ2-1; 11 nucleotides align to TRBD2. The V gene's germline CDR1 is KGHSH and CDR2 LQKENI. This CDR3 region has 19 residues. Trimming removed 1 base from V and 0 bases from J; junction bases left unmatched: 8. DNA for the CDR3: TGTGCCAGCTCACCACTGAGGCCGGGACTAGCGGCCTCCTACAATGAGCAGTTCTTC. It codes for CASSPLRPGLAASYNEQFF.